This T cell receptor (beta chain) originates from a study of identical twins. Study observations and caveats: Conclusions relied on cross-sectional statistical analysis, not following the same donors. Out-of-frame TCR alpha sharing in monozygotic twins exceeded recombination model predictions.

A universal primer site was created by template switching, with the cDNA bearing unique molecular identifiers. MiXCR, applied by TCRdb to the 5' RACE reads, yields one record per CDR3 protein. The sample yields under 500,000 distinct CDR3 sequences, 13% to 15% seen once. The table lists this clonotype with a few counts. Antigen: not known. Germline V lookup: CDR1 MNHEY, CDR2 SVGAGI. The CDR3 loop spans 15 amino acids. Trimming left V 0 bases short and J 5 bases short, with 12 bases between. The same data also went into a second study, on yellow fever vaccine responses in identical twins. That source reports: As reported, the vaccine T cell response of twins seemed partly convergent and partly personalized.

The sequenced material came from CD4+ T cells sorted from blood. This chain connects TRBV6-5 to TRBJ2-3; the D is unclear. This clonotype was sampled from a woman aged 18 to 35 in good health. CDR3 DNA sequence: TGTGCCAGCAGTTACTCGTTTTCGGTCGGAGATACGCAGTATTTT. This codes for CASSYSFSVGDTQYF.